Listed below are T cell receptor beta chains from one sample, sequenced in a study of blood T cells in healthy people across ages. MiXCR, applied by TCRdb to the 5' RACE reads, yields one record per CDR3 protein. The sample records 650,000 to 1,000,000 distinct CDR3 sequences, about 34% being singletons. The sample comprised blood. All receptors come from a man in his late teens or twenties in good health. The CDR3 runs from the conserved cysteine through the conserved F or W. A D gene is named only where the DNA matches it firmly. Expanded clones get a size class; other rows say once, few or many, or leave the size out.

CDR3: CAGSSQETQYF; size: NA; V: TRBV28; D: NA; J: TRBJ2-5
CDR3: CAWSVRGNTPNYGYTF; size: NA; V: TRBV30; D: NA; J: TRBJ1-2
CDR3: CATKTRLAGRTDTQYF; size: NA; V: TRBV15; D: TRBD2; J: TRBJ2-3
CDR3: CASSLASSGTGELFF; size: NA; V: TRBV5-1; D: TRBD2; J: TRBJ2-2
CDR3: CASSLARLTSLEQFF; size: NA; V: TRBV7-2; D: NA; J: TRBJ2-1
CDR3: CASSFDRWEQYF; size: many; V: TRBV12-3/TRBV12-4; D: NA; J: TRBJ2-7
CDR3: CASSSVGLGTGHNEQYF; size: few; V: TRBV7-2; D: TRBD1; J: TRBJ2-7
CDR3: CASRAVTGGRGQPQHF; size: few; V: TRBV2; D: TRBD1; J: TRBJ1-5
CDR3: CSAPFGTGEDEQYF; size: few; V: TRBV20-1; D: TRBD1; J: TRBJ2-5
CDR3: CASSTETSGLYF; size: NA; V: TRBV7-9; D: NA; J: TRBJ1-4
CDR3: CASSQDPGHGGYTF; size: NA; V: TRBV4-3; D: NA; J: TRBJ1-2
CDR3: CSVARLPGVDTEAFF; size: NA; V: TRBV29-1; D: NA; J: TRBJ1-1
CDR3: CATSRDSPGIISGNQPQHF; size: NA; V: TRBV15; D: NA; J: TRBJ1-5
CDR3: CASSTPGTENQPQHF; size: NA; V: TRBV28; D: TRBD1; J: TRBJ1-5
CDR3: CSAEPPWGGNQPQHF; size: NA; V: TRBV20-1; D: NA; J: TRBJ1-5
CDR3: CSADDPSRGGNEQFF; size: once; V: TRBV20-1; D: NA; J: TRBJ2-1
CDR3: CASSYTDREAGYTF; size: few; V: TRBV6-6; D: TRBD1; J: TRBJ1-2
CDR3: CASSHYRGSGTEAFF; size: few; V: TRBV4-3; D: TRBD1; J: TRBJ1-1
CDR3: CASSPHSGNTEAFF; size: few; V: TRBV7-9; D: NA; J: TRBJ1-1
CDR3: CASSYGTGGTEAFF; size: NA; V: TRBV6-5; D: TRBD1; J: TRBJ1-1
CDR3: CASSLAPGGGSPLHF; size: few; V: TRBV4-3; D: NA; J: TRBJ1-6
CDR3: CASSLRAPGNEKLFF; size: many; V: TRBV7-2; D: NA; J: TRBJ1-4
CDR3: CSARLAGRIDTQYF; size: many; V: TRBV20-1; D: NA; J: TRBJ2-3
CDR3: CASSQVRVRDTGELFF; size: NA; V: TRBV14; D: NA; J: TRBJ2-2
CDR3: CASSNRDRGTFF; size: NA; V: TRBV6-1; D: TRBD1; J: TRBJ1-1
CDR3: CASSLPKTGTSGDNEQYF; size: NA; V: TRBV7-9; D: TRBD2; J: TRBJ2-5
CDR3: CASGDGQGWNSPLHF; size: NA; V: TRBV6-2/TRBV6-3; D: TRBD1; J: TRBJ1-6
CDR3: CASSGARVGGYTF; size: NA; V: TRBV12-3/TRBV12-4; D: NA; J: TRBJ1-2
CDR3: CASSVGSYPGSSTDTQYF; size: few; V: TRBV9; D: NA; J: TRBJ2-3
CDR3: CSALLVDSNQPQHF; size: many; V: TRBV20-1; D: NA; J: TRBJ1-5
CDR3: CASSSQKRRGREQFF; size: many; V: TRBV7-9; D: NA; J: TRBJ2-1
CDR3: CASSNTGNFGDTQYF; size: NA; V: TRBV7-3; D: NA; J: TRBJ2-3